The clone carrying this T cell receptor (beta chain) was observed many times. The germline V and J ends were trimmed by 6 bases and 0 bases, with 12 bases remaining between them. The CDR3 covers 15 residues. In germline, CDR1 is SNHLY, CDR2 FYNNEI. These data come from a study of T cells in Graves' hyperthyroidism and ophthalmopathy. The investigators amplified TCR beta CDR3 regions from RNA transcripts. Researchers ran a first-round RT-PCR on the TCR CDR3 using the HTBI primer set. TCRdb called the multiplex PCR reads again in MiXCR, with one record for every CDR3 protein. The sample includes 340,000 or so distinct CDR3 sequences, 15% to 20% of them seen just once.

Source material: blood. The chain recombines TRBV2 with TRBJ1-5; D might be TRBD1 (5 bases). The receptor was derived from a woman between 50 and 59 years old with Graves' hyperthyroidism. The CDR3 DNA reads TGTGCCAGCAGGGACGGGACCCATAGCAATCAGCCCCAGCATTTT. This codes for CASRDGTHSNQPQHF.